This T cell receptor (beta chain) was recorded in a study of blood T cell repertoires in COVID-19. Libraries were prepared by immunoSEQ multiplex PCR; TCRdb keeps only in-frame clonotypes and omits some of them. The table lists around 150,000 clones, roughly 90% of them singletons. Per the germline V gene, CDR1 is LNHDA and CDR2 is SQIVND (reference sequence). The CDR3 totals 14 residues. With 6 bases removed from V and 2 bases from J, the gap between germline ends came to 11 bases. The chain has TRBV19 and TRBJ1-5; D remains ambiguous. The source material was peripheral blood. The sequence derives from a man in his sixties with active or convalescent COVID-19. The CDR3 nucleotides are TGTGCCAGTAGCCTGGTCCAGGGCAATCAGCCCCAGCATTTT. This sequence encodes CASSLVQGNQPQHF.